Listed below are T cell receptor beta chains from one sample, sequenced in a study of technical replicates of blood from a few donors. This table comes from immunoSEQ multiplex PCR, and its TCRdb copy is limited to in-frame clones, with some not included. The data hold tens of thousands of clones, with roughly 95% observed a single time. Sequencing was performed on T cells isolated from PBMCs. The receptor set was obtained from a human donor in good health. CDR3s include the opening cysteine and the closing phenylalanine or tryptophan. The order of the fields is clone size, J gene, V gene, D gene, CDR3 protein, CDR3 DNA. The D gene is left open where the match is weak. Only some rows state a clone size, as once, few, many or a class for expanded clones.

>.|TRBJ2-5|TRBV12-5|.
CASGLDSSETQYF
TGTGCTAGTGGTTTGGACTCTTCAGAGACCCAGTACTTC
>.|TRBJ1-5|TRBV27|TRBD1
CASSPGQVKPQHF
TGTGCCAGCAGTCCGGGACAGGTAAAGCCCCAGCATTTT
>.|TRBJ1-5|TRBV28|.
CASSSSTGAPRAQHF
.
>.|TRBJ1-3|TRBV6-1|TRBD1
CASSVDRGGNTIYF
TGTGCCAGCAGTGTGGACAGGGGGGGAAACACCATATATTTT
>once|TRBJ1-5|TRBV4-1|TRBD1
CASSQEPSIIRQGVMGNQPQHF
TGCGCCAGCAGCCAAGAGCCATCGATCATTAGACAGGGAGTGATGGGCAATCAGCCCCAGCATTTT
>.|TRBJ2-7|TRBV14|TRBD2
CASSQVGGNYEQYF
TGTGCCAGCAGCCAAGTGGGGGGGAACTACGAGCAGTACTTC
>.|TRBJ1-2|TRBV30|.
CAWSMNRDNGYTF
TGTGCCTGGAGTATGAACAGGGACAATGGCTACACCTTC
>.|TRBJ2-3|TRBV4-1|TRBD1
CASSYMNRDSPDTQYF
TGCGCCAGCAGCTATATGAACCGGGACAGCCCGGATACGCAGTATTTT
>.|TRBJ2-7|TRBV5-4|TRBD2
CASSQTSPYEQYF
TGTGCCAGCAGCCAGACTAGCCCCTACGAGCAGTACTTC
>.|TRBJ2-3|TRBV4-2|.
CASSQVGGETDTQYF
TGTGCCAGCAGCCAAGTTGGCGGGGAGACAGATACGCAGTATTTT
>few|TRBJ2-5|TRBV5-1|.
CASSLYQETQYF
TGCGCCAGCAGCCTGTACCAAGAGACCCAGTACTTC
>few|TRBJ1-1|TRBV6-1|.
CVSGHVNTEAFF
TGTGTCAGCGGACATGTGAACACTGAAGCTTTCTTT
>.|TRBJ1-2|TRBV7-2|.
CASGTNRAPYGYTF
TGTGCCAGCGGGACTAACAGGGCACCCTATGGCTACACCTTC
>.|TRBJ2-7|TRBV7-3|TRBD2
CASSRQAGANYEQYF
TGTGCCAGCAGCCGACAAGCGGGAGCTAACTACGAGCAGTACTTC
>.|TRBJ2-7|TRBV28|.
CASSLYSSREQYF
TGTGCCAGCAGTTTATATAGTTCACGAGAGCAGTACTTC
>.|TRBJ1-2|TRBV29-1|.
CSVNQGPRGSYGYTF
TGCAGCGTGAATCAGGGACCCAGGGGCAGCTATGGCTACACCTTC
>few|TRBJ1-2|TRBV30|.
CAWTGNWVGYTF
TGTGCCTGGACAGGGAATTGGGTCGGCTACACCTTC
>.|TRBJ1-1|TRBV6-1|TRBD1
CATGTGNTEAFF
TGTGCCACCGGGACAGGGAACACTGAAGCTTTCTTT
>.|TRBJ2-7|TRBV4-1|TRBD2
CASSLGQRELYEQYF
TGCGCCAGCAGCCTAGGGCAGCGGGAGCTCTACGAGCAGTACTTC
>once|TRBJ2-5|TRBV5-1|.
CASSREIGETQYF
TGCGCCAGCAGCCGGGAAATTGGGGAGACCCAGTACTTC
>.|TRBJ2-7|TRBV5-6|TRBD1
CASSSRQGSRYEQYF
TGTGCCAGCAGCTCACGACAGGGATCACGGTACGAGCAGTACTTC
>.|TRBJ2-7|TRBV27|.
CASSFQPEGHLSYEQYF
TGTGCCAGCAGTTTCCAACCAGAGGGACACCTATCCTACGAGCAGTACTTC
>.|TRBJ2-6|TRBV12-5|.
CASGLDSGTRSFSGANVLTF
TGTGCTAGTGGTTTGGACTCCGGGACTCGGAGCTTTTCTGGGGCCAACGTCCTGACTTTC
>.|TRBJ2-7|TRBV29-1|TRBD2
CSVGLAGKEQYF
TGCAGCGTTGGCCTAGCGGGTAAAGAGCAGTACTTC
>.|TRBJ2-7|TRBV27|TRBD1
CASSPGRGHPYEQYF
TGTGCCAGCAGTCCAGGCAGGGGGCATCCCTACGAGCAGTACTTC
>.|TRBJ1-4|TRBV2|.
CASSDPGQTNEKLFF
TGTGCCAGCAGTGACCCCGGACAAACTAATGAAAAACTGTTTTTT
>.|TRBJ2-3|TRBV27|TRBD1
CASSFLPGQGADTQYF
TGTGCCAGCAGTTTTCTACCGGGACAGGGGGCAGATACGCAGTATTTT
>.|TRBJ2-7|TRBV2|.
CASSEEVRSYEQYF
TGTGCCAGCAGTGAAGAAGTTAGATCCTACGAGCAGTACTTC
>.|TRBJ2-2|TRBV29-1|TRBD1
CSVGTGTGATGELFF
TGCAGCGTTGGAACCGGGACAGGAGCCACCGGGGAGCTGTTTTTT
>once|TRBJ2-1|TRBV9|TRBD2
CASSPGLAGGVRYNEQFF
TGTGCCAGCAGCCCTGGACTAGCGGGAGGGGTTCGCTACAATGAGCAGTTCTTC
>.|TRBJ2-5|TRBV19|.
CASSMTRDETQYF
TGTGCCAGTAGTATGACCCGGGATGAGACCCAGTACTTC
>.|TRBJ2-1|TRBV11-3|.
CASSLDFHNEQFF
TGTGCCAGCAGCTTAGACTTTCACAATGAGCAGTTCTTC
>.|TRBJ1-5|TRBV7-9|.
CASSSGGGPQHF
TGTGCCAGCAGTAGTGGGGGGGGGCCCCAGCATTTT
>.|TRBJ2-7|TRBV6-6|.
CASSYSILASYEQYF
TGTGCCAGCAGTTACTCCATACTAGCTTCGTACGAGCAGTACTTC
>.|TRBJ1-1|TRBV29-1|TRBD1
CSVDRQGLNTEAFF
TGCAGCGTTGACAGACAGGGCTTGAACACTGAAGCTTTCTTT
>.|TRBJ2-1|TRBV30|.
CAWRLVYDEQFF
TGTGCCTGGAGACTAGTGTATGATGAGCAGTTCTTC
>.|TRBJ1-2|TRBV5-4|.
CASSLAGGLGYTF
TGTGCCAGCAGCTTGGCTGGGGGCCTGGGCTACACCTTC
>.|TRBJ1-3|TRBV9|.
CASSVEGGSGNTIYF
TGTGCCAGCAGCGTAGAGGGGGGTAGCGGGAACACCATATATTTT
>.|TRBJ2-6|TRBV28|TRBD1
CASSAPRTGISSGANVLTF
TGTGCCAGCAGCGCCCCGAGGACAGGGATAAGCTCTGGGGCCAACGTCCTGACTTTC
>once|TRBJ1-2|TRBV4-1|.
CASSQDEEQFYGYTF
TGCGCCAGCAGCCAAGATGAAGAACAGTTCTATGGCTACACCTTC
>.|TRBJ2-7|TRBV5-1|.
CASSLTGYEQYF
TGCGCCAGCAGCTTGACCGGGTACGAGCAGTACTTC
>.|TRBJ1-1|TRBV27|.
CASSTTGFGNTEAFF
TGTGCCAGCAGTACGACAGGTTTCGGGAACACTGAAGCTTTCTTT
>.|TRBJ1-5|TRBV6-1|.
CASKGVGNQPQHF
TGTGCCAGCAAGGGAGTAGGCAATCAGCCCCAGCATTTT
>.|TRBJ1-1|TRBV4-1|TRBD1
CASSPQDRLKEAFF
TGCGCCAGCTCGCCCCAGGACAGGTTAAAAGAAGCTTTCTTT
>.|TRBJ2-7|TRBV5-3|.
CARSLTGAPYEQYF
TGTGCCAGAAGCTTAACTGGGGCCCCCTACGAGCAGTACTTC
>.|TRBJ2-1|TRBV5-1|.
CASTSGHTYNEQFF
TGCGCCAGCACCTCAGGTCACACCTACAATGAGCAGTTCTTC
>.|TRBJ1-1|TRBV2|TRBD1
CASSESPARGTEAFF
TGTGCCAGCAGTGAAAGCCCCGCCAGGGGGACTGAAGCTTTCTTT
>.|TRBJ1-1|TRBV7-3|TRBD1
CASSPGHSAGGTEAFF
TGTGCCAGCAGCCCGGGACACTCCGCAGGGGGCACTGAAGCTTTCTTT
>once|TRBJ1-1|TRBV19|TRBD1
CASSLGTDEAFF
TGTGCCAGTAGTCTCGGGACAGATGAAGCTTTCTTT
>.|TRBJ2-1|TRBV7-2|.
CASSLFNNEQFF
TGTGCCAGCAGCTTATTTAACAATGAGCAGTTCTTC
>.|TRBJ1-1|TRBV2|.
CASSDPGLLVNTEAFF
TGTGCCAGCAGTGATCCGGGACTGCTGGTAAACACTGAAGCTTTCTTT
>.|TRBJ2-1|TRBV5-3|TRBD2
CARIDGASGAPYNEQFF
TGTGCCAGAATTGACGGGGCTAGCGGGGCCCCCTACAATGAGCAGTTCTTC